One sample yielded the 31 T cell receptor beta chains listed below, sequenced in a study of T cell responses to AZD1222 COVID-19 vaccine (dated by TCRdb to the early 2020s). The time point label for this specimen denotes: baseline before first vaccination. Libraries were built with the immunoSEQ multiplex PCR assay. The clones in this table, taken by TCRdb from immuneACCESS, are in-frame only. Not every clone is retained; where verified, under half of the shortfall comes from an unresolved V gene, and the cause of the rest is unknown. The sample has fewer than 120,000 clones on record, around 90% of them singletons. The ten top clones hold over 6.5% of the sample. The source material was peripheral blood, sampled on day 0 of AZD1222 vaccination. Receptors were obtained from an adult in good health.

This clone was recorded a few times. The J gene is TRBJ1-2, the V gene TRBV5-1; TRBD1 aligns across 7 bases. Per the germline V gene, CDR1 is SGHRS and CDR2 is YFSETQ. This CDR3 comprises 13 residues. The V segment lost 0 bases and the J segment 8 bases; nucleotides outside the gene matches: 4. DNA for the CDR3: TGCGCCAGCAGCTTGGAGACAGGGAGAGGCTACACCTTC. Translation gives CASSLETGRGYTF.

The chain carries TRBV6-5 and TRBJ2-1; D is unresolved. Germline values: CDR1 MNHEY, CDR2 SVGAGI. Trimming shortened V by 7 bases and J by 3 bases, and 10 bases separated the two germline ends. This CDR3 is built from 13 residues. CDR3 protein: CASIGMGYNEQFF. The CDR3, as DNA: TGTGCCAGCATAGGAATGGGCTACAATGAGCAGTTCTTC.

This clone was counted between two and nine times. This sequence joins TRBV21-1 and TRBJ2-2; the tabulated D call, TRBD1, remains unverified against the DNA. TRBV21-1 is a known pseudogene. The CDR3 has 16 amino acids. The CDR3 loop reads CASSRSWQGETGELFF. CDR3 DNA sequence: TGTGCCAGCAGCCGTAGTTGGCAGGGGGAAACCGGGGAGCTGTTTTTT.

The chain has TRBV5-4 and TRBJ1-4; 12 bases agree with TRBD1. The CDR3 loop spans 16 amino acids. After removal of 3 bases from V and 11 bases from J, the junction contained 11 bases not matched to a gene. CDR1 SGHNT and CDR2 YYREEE come from the germline V gene (reference sequence). CDR3 bases: TGTGCCAGCAGCTCGACCGGGACAGGGGGCGTAGAGAAACTGTTTTTT. Amino acid sequence: CASSSTGTGGVEKLFF. Variable domain in full (rest from reference TRBV5-4 and TRBJ1-4): ETGVTQSPTHLIKTRGQQVTLRCSSQSGHNTVSWYQQALGQGPQFIFQYYREEENGRGNFPPRFSGLQFPNYSSELNVNALELDDSALYLCASSSTGTGGVEKLFFGSGTQLSVL.

The chain recombines TRBV15 with TRBJ1-2, with TRBD1 matching 10 bases. J gave up 5 bases and V 5 bases, and 5 bases lay outside the gene matches. The germline V gene encodes CDR1 LNHNV and CDR2 YYDKDF (reference sequence). This CDR3 contains 14 residues. The CDR3, as DNA: TGTGCCACCAGCGACCGGGACAGGGGTTATGGCTACACCTTC. Its protein is CATSDRDRGYGYTF. Full variable domain (missing parts from reference TRBV15 and TRBJ1-2): DAMVIQNPRYQVTQFGKPVTLSCSQTLNHNVMYWYQQKSSQAPKLLFHYYDKDFNNEADTPDNFQSRRPNTSFCFLDIRSPGLGDTAMYLCATSDRDRGYGYTFGSGTRLTVV.

This clone has only one observation. The chain links TRBV27 to TRBJ1-1; D is uncertain. Germline-derived CDR1 and CDR2 are MNHEY and SMNVEV (reference sequence). The V end lost 1 base, the J end lost 5 bases, and 8 bases lay between the germline ends. This CDR3 spans 13 amino acids. CDR3 sequence: CASSLYEGTEAFF. The CDR3 DNA sequence: TGTGCCAGCAGTTTATATGAAGGTACTGAAGCTTTCTTT.

This CDR3 reads CASSIGRQLDPYSNQPQHF. CDR3 sequence (DNA): TGTGCCAGTAGTATAGGCCGGCAGCTCGACCCTTATAGCAATCAGCCCCAGCATTTT. This chain uses TRBV19 with TRBJ1-5; D is unresolved. Between the trimmed V and J ends, which lost 1 base and 0 bases, there was a span of 19 bases. CDR1 is LNHDA, CDR2 SQIVND, per germline (reference sequence). The CDR3 runs 19 residues.

The chain uses TRBV7-2 and TRBJ1-6; 7 bases align to TRBD1. The ends lost 4 bases at V and 9 bases at J; junction bases unmatched: 6. The CDR3 runs 14 residues. CDR1 is SGHTA, CDR2 FQGNSA, per germline. CDR3 coding DNA: TGTGCCAGCAGCTCGACAGGGCCAGGTTCACCCCTCCACTTT. Its translation: CASSSTGPGSPLHF.

Only one count was recorded for this clone. The rearrangement joins TRBV7-9 to TRBJ1-3; the D is unclear. The CDR3 runs 13 residues. The germline gives CDR1 SEHNR, CDR2 FQNEAQ (reference sequence). V lost 5 bases, J lost 0 bases, and 5 bases lay in between. In DNA, the CDR3 is TGTGCCAGCAGCGCAAGCTCTGGAAACACCATATATTTT. Translating it yields CASSASSGNTIYF.

The V and J genes are TRBV27 and TRBJ2-1; D is possibly TRBD1 (6 bases). CDR1 is MNHEY and CDR2 is SMNVEV in the germline V gene (reference sequence). V was trimmed by 6 bases and J by 8 bases, leaving 11 bases between them. The CDR3 is 12 residues long. CDR3 in DNA: TGTGCCAGCAGCCCTCCAGGGGATGAGCAGTTCTTC. Its translation is CASSPPGDEQFF.

The chain has TRBV6-5 and TRBJ1-1, with D possibly matching TRBD1 (5 bases). Germline lookup yields CDR1 MNHEY and CDR2 SVGAGI. The CDR3 has 15 residues. The V gene lost 2 bases and the J gene lost 1 base, with 11 bases spanning the gap. CDR3 sequence: CASSYPGLSNTEAFF. The CDR3 nucleotides read TGTGCCAGCAGTTACCCAGGGTTGTCGAACACTGAAGCTTTCTTT.

The rearrangement links TRBV24-1 to TRBJ1-4; the match to TRBD1 covers 10 bases. This CDR3 comprises 17 residues. V lost 3 bases and J lost 5; bases outside the gene matches: 8. The germline gives CDR1 KGHDR, CDR2 SFDVKD. CDR3 sequence: CATSDAGTGEGNEKLFF. DNA for the CDR3: TGTGCCACCAGTGATGCCGGGACAGGGGAGGGGAATGAAAAACTGTTTTTT.

The table lists this clone with a count of one. The J gene is TRBJ1-4, the V gene TRBV20-1, with D uncertain. V was shortened by 6 bases and J by 7 bases, with 9 bases between the two germline ends. This CDR3 has 11 amino acids. Germline CDR1 DFQATT, CDR2 SNEGSKA (reference sequence). CDR3 region: CSARTGEKLFF. The DNA of the CDR3 is TGCAGTGCCCGGACGGGTGAAAAACTGTTTTTT.

V and J are TRBV27 and TRBJ2-7; maybe TRBD1 (5 bases). The CDR3 consists of 15 residues. Trimming took off 4 bases at V and 3 bases at J, with 16 bases between the two ends. Germline V lookup: CDR1 MNHEY, CDR2 SMNVEV (reference sequence). Here the CDR3 DNA reads TGTGCCAGCAGTTCCCGACCAGGGTTAAACTACGAGCAGTACTTC. As protein: CASSSRPGLNYEQYF.

The V and J genes are TRBV7-6 and TRBJ1-4; D gene uncertain. CDR3 size: 14 residues. Looked up from germline, CDR1 is SGHVS and CDR2 is FNYEAQ. The V gene lost 4 bases and the J gene lost 6 bases, with 12 bases spanning the gap. The CDR3 nucleotides read TGTGCCAGCAGCTACATTGGGCCCGATGAAAAACTGTTTTTT. This encodes CASSYIGPDEKLFF.

The V gene is TRBV11-3, the J gene TRBJ2-1, with D perhaps TRBD2 (5 bases). In germline, CDR1 is SGHNT, CDR2 YENEEA. The CDR3 has 15 residues. V lost 5 bases and J 8 bases, leaving 19 bases between the germline ends. The CDR3 nucleotides are TGTGCCAGCAGCCCGAGGACGGAGGTTCCGCATGAGCAGTTCTTC. Translated, it gives CASSPRTEVPHEQFF.

The rearrangement links TRBV6-6 to TRBJ1-5; 10 bases map to TRBD1. The V gene end was trimmed by 5 bases and the J gene end by 5 bases; junction bases not matched to a gene: 15. The CDR3 sequence is 18 residues long. The germline CDR1 and CDR2 sequences are MNHNY and SVGAGI (reference sequence). This CDR3 is CASSPRGQGVPVDQPQHF. The DNA for the CDR3 is TGTGCCAGCAGTCCCCGTGGACAGGGGGTCCCTGTGGATCAGCCCCAGCATTTT.

The genes are TRBV28 and TRBJ1-6; D not resolved. Trimming took off 1 base at V and 10 bases at J, with 5 bases between the two ends. Germline V CDR1 and CDR2: MDHEN, SYDVKM. The CDR3 spans 12 residues. In nucleotides, the CDR3 is TGTGCCAGCAGTTTATTGAGGTCACCCCTCCACTTT. Translated: CASSLLRSPLHF.

This sequence joins TRBV15 and TRBJ1-5; D is unresolved. Germline CDR1 and CDR2: LNHNV and YYDKDF (reference sequence). The V gene lost 6 bases and the J gene lost 4 bases, with 10 bases spanning the gap. The CDR3 has 13 amino acids. The CDR3 loop reads CATRGEGNQPQHF. CDR3 nucleotide sequence: TGTGCCACCAGGGGAGAGGGAAATCAGCCCCAGCATTTT.

This chain's CDR3 is CASSPVRGARQPQHF. The CDR3 coding sequence is TGTGCCAGCAGTCCGGTCCGGGGGGCGAGACAGCCCCAGCATTTT. The V call is TRBV27, the J call TRBJ1-5; D is possibly TRBD1 (6 bases). Looked up from germline, CDR1 is MNHEY and CDR2 is SMNVEV (reference sequence). The CDR3 has 15 amino acids. Trimming left V 5 bases short and J 7 bases short, with 18 bases between.

This clone was seen a single time. V usage is TRBV28 and J usage is TRBJ2-3; TRBD1 is a possible D gene (6 bases). Germline V lookup: CDR1 MDHEN, CDR2 SYDVKM. V was trimmed by 3 bases and J by 4 bases, leaving 17 bases between them. CDR3 size: 16 residues. CDR3 DNA sequence: TGTGCCAGCAGTTTCCAGGGGACCTCAGCGGCAGATACGCAGTATTTT. This sequence encodes CASSFQGTSAADTQYF.

This clone is a singleton in its sample. In nucleotides, the CDR3 is TGCGCCAGCAGCCAAAGAAGCCATCTAATTTTCCGGGGCAACTTCTATGGCTACACCTTC. Translating gives CASSQRSHLIFRGNFYGYTF. This chain connects TRBV4-1 to TRBJ1-2, with D perhaps matching TRBD1 (5 bases). CDR3 length: 20 residues. The V and J ends lost 2 bases and 4 bases respectively, with 29 bases between them. Germline CDR1 reads MGHRA; CDR2 reads YSYEKL.

This sequence joins TRBV5-4 and TRBJ2-2; possible D gene TRBD2, 7 bases. V was pared by 0 bases and J by 6 bases, with 15 bases between. This CDR3 is built from 16 residues. Germline CDR1 reads SGHNT; CDR2 reads YYREEE (reference sequence). The CDR3: CASSLVGGVRAGELFF. The CDR3 DNA follows: TGTGCCAGCAGCTTGGTAGGGGGGGTTCGTGCCGGGGAGCTGTTTTTT.

This chain links TRBV30 with TRBJ1-2; 7 nucleotides match TRBD1. Germline V CDR1 and CDR2: GTSNPN, SVGIG (reference sequence). The V gene end was trimmed by 1 base and the J gene end by 8 bases; junction bases not matched to a gene: 7. The CDR3 contains 13 residues. The CDR3 DNA reads as TGTGCCTGGAGTGCAACAGGGGTGCGCGGCTACACCTTC. This codes for CAWSATGVRGYTF.

Here the CDR3 DNA reads TGCGCCAGCAGCCGCGCGAATTCACCCCTCCACTTT. This sequence encodes CASSRANSPLHF. The V and J genes are TRBV4-1 and TRBJ1-6, with unresolved D. V gave up 4 bases and J gave up 7 bases, with 5 bases separating them. This CDR3 contains 12 residues. Germline CDR1 MGHRA, CDR2 YSYEKL.

The CDR3 region has the DNA TGTGCCTGGTGTCAGGGGGGAACTGAAGCTTTCTTT. Residues: CAWCQGGTEAFF. The chain carries TRBV30 and TRBJ1-1, with TRBD1 matching over 7 bases. V lost 5 bases to trimming and J lost 5 bases; unmatched junction nucleotides: 5. Germline CDR1 GTSNPN, CDR2 SVGIG (reference sequence). The CDR3 length is 12 residues. The complete variable domain, with remaining parts taken from reference TRBV30 and TRBJ1-1, reads SQTIHQWPATLVQPVGSPLSLECTVEGTSNPNLYWYRQAAGRGLQLLFYSVGIGQISSEVPQNLSASRPQDRQFILSSKKLLLSDSGFYLCAWCQGGTEAFFGQGTRLTVV.

The chain employs TRBV5-1 and TRBJ1-1; 7 positions agree with TRBD1. CDR3 length: 12 residues. The trim removed 3 bases at V and 10 bases at J, leaving 6 bases unmatched. Germline loops: CDR1 SGHRS, CDR2 YFSETQ. The CDR3: CASSSDRAGAFF. The DNA for the CDR3 is TGCGCCAGCAGCTCCGACAGGGCTGGAGCTTTCTTT.

The V gene is TRBV28, the J gene TRBJ1-3; a possible D gene is TRBD1 (6 bases). The V gene's germline CDR1 is MDHEN and CDR2 SYDVKM. Trimming shortened V by 1 base and J by 5 bases, and 15 bases separated the two germline ends. There are 16 residues in the CDR3. In DNA, the CDR3 is TGTGCCAGCAGTTTATTAGCGGGAGGACAGCGAAACACCATATATTTT. Its protein product is CASSLLAGGQRNTIYF.

The rearrangement uses TRBV6-5 and TRBJ1-2; D is perhaps TRBD1 (6 bases). Trimming took 6 bases from V and 2 from J, leaving 10 bases between them. Germline V CDR1 and CDR2: MNHEY, SVGAGI. The CDR3 covers 13 residues. The CDR3 DNA reads TGTGCCAGCAGAACAGGGACCAACTATGGCTACACCTTC. This codes for CASRTGTNYGYTF.

This clone was seen only once. The chain couples TRBV5-1 to TRBJ1-1; 10 nucleotides line up with TRBD1. V shed 4 bases, J shed 2 bases, and the junction held 8 bases outside the gene matches. This CDR3 spans 16 amino acids. CDR1 SGHRS and CDR2 YFSETQ come from the germline V gene. In DNA form, the CDR3 reads TGCGCCAGCAGCCGAGTCGGGACAGGGGAAAACACTGAAGCTTTCTTT. Translation: CASSRVGTGENTEAFF.

The J gene is TRBJ2-5, the V gene TRBV20-1; D remains unclear. CDR3 length equals 10 residues. Germline assignment: CDR1 DFQATT and CDR2 SNEGSKA (reference sequence). The CDR3: CRAPEETQYF. The DNA for the CDR3 is TGCAGGGCCCCGGAGGAGACCCAGTACTTC.